This T cell receptor (beta chain) is drawn from a study of T-cell reconstitution after alpha-beta-depleted transplantation in children. Study results and caveats: Elevated TCRbeta diversity at day 60 was traced, in some patients, to surviving recipient T cells and thymic progenitors. The main origin of T-cell counts and diversity one year after transplant was newly produced T cells. Expanded graft clones, several hundred of them, were reportedly the source of alpha-beta T cells about two months after transplant.

The table lists this clonotype with a few counts. What it binds is unknown. Unique molecular identifiers were incorporated when the TCRbeta library was constructed. TCRdb analysed the PCR reads with MiXCR anew, one entry per CDR3 protein. The table lists 150,000 to 200,000 distinct CDR3 sequences, approximately 10% of them singletons. Germline CDR1 is MDHEN and CDR2 is SYDVKM. The CDR3 is 15 residues long. The V gene lost 5 bases and the J gene lost 6 bases, with 19 bases spanning the gap. The specimen comprised PBMCs, sampled before TCRalphabeta/CD19-depleted stem cell transplant. This clonotype originated in a boy younger than 10 with acute myeloid leukemia, due to receive a stem cell transplant. The chain couples TRBV28 to TRBJ1-1, with D perhaps matching TRBD1 (6 bases). CDR3 nucleotide sequence: TGTGCCAGCAGTGCCACAGGGTTTTCGGCTCCTGAAGCTTTCTTT. Translated, it gives CASSATGFSAPEAFF.